This T cell receptor (beta chain) stems from a study of regulatory T cells in long-lasting Graves disease. The CDR3 runs 19 residues. CDR1 LNHDA and CDR2 SQIVND come from the germline V gene (reference sequence). With 7 bases removed from V and 1 base from J, the gap between germline ends came to 26 bases. TCR beta libraries were built with iRepertoire HTBI primers and Arm-PCR of CDR3 regions. TCRdb used MiXCR to reprocess the multiplex PCR reads, holding one entry per CDR3 protein. This table has some 450,000 distinct CDR3 sequences, about 15% appearing once. Study-level results: Persistent patients shared more public clonotypes (about 2,800) than newly diagnosed patients (around 1,000).

This clonotype was observed many times. The antigen is not known. Time point of the sample: newly diagnosed GD, antithyroid drugs for less than 3 months. Extracted RNA from PBMCs served as the source of the TCR library. These records were also assigned to another study, of T cells in Graves' hyperthyroidism and ophthalmopathy. Per that paper: Also found in blood were most expanded thyroid clonotypes above 0.001.

The sequence was obtained from a woman between 25 and 40 years old with Graves disease. The V and J genes are TRBV19 and TRBJ1-5; no reliable D call. The sample consisted of peripheral blood mononuclear cells (PBMCs), taken at new diagnosis, from a patient treated with antithyroid drugs. The CDR3 DNA sequence: TGTGCCAGTACCTCGAAGGGCTGGGTGGAAAGGGCAAGCAATCAGCCCCAGCATTTT. Amino acid sequence: CASTSKGWVERASNQPQHF. Full variable domain (remainder filled in from reference TRBV19 and TRBJ1-5): DGGITQSPKYLFRKEGQNVTLSCEQNLNHDAMYWYRQDPGQGLRLIYYSQIVNDFQKGDIAEGYSVSREKKESFPLTVTSAQKNPTAFYLCASTSKGWVERASNQPQHFGDGTRLSIL.